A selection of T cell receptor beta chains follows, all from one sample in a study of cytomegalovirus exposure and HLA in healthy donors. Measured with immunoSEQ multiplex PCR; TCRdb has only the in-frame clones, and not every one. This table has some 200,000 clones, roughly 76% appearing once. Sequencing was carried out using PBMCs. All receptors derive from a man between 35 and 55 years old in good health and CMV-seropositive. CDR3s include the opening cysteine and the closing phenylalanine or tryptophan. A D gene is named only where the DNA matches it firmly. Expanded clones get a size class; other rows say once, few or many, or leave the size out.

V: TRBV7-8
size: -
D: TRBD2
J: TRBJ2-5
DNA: TGTGCCAGCAGAACCCGACTAGCGGGGTACCAAGAGACCCAGTACTTC
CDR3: CASRTRLAGYQETQYF

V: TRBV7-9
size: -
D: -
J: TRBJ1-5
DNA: TGTGCCAGCAGCCGACTAGGGGATTCTCAGCCCCAGCATTTT
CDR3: CASSRLGDSQPQHF

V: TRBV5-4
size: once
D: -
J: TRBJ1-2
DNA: TGTGCCAGCAGTATTCTTCGGGGGGTGGCATATGGCTACACCTTC
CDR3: CASSILRGVAYGYTF

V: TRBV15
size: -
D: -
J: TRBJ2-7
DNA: TGTGCCACCAGCATACCGCGAGCTCAGGGGTACGAGCAGTACTTC
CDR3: CATSIPRAQGYEQYF

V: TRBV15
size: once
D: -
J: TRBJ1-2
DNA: TGTGCCACCAGCAGAGAGGCGGTATACTATGGCTACACCTTC
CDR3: CATSREAVYYGYTF

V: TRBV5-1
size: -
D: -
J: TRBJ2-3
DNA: TGCGCCAGCAGTGCAGGGGTTGGGAGCACAGATACGCAGTATTTT
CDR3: CASSAGVGSTDTQYF

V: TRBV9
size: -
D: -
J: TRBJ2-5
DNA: TGTGCCAGCAGCGGTACAGGGGGGGGAGAGACCCAGTACTTC
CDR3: CASSGTGGGETQYF

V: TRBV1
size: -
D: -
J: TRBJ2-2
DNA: TGCACCAGCAGCCAAGATGTTCTAGACCCCGGGGAGCTGTTTTTT
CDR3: CTSSQDVLDPGELFF

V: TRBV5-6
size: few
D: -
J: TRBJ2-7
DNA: TGTGCCAGCAGCTTGTTTGTCGTGCCGCCGGTAGGAGACTTC
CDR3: CASSLFVVPPVGDF

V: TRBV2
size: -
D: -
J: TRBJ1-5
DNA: TGTGCCAGCACCAATGACAAGTGGAATCAGCCCCAGCATTTT
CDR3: CASTNDKWNQPQHF